The entry that follows covers one TCR beta chain sequence. This sample was taken from a study of blood T cell repertoires in COVID-19. This CDR3 contains 14 residues. Germline V gene sequence: CDR1 SGHAT, CDR2 FQNNGV. With 4 bases removed from V and 0 bases from J, the gap between germline ends came to 9 bases. The data were produced by immunoSEQ multiplex PCR, yet TCRdb's version contains in-frame clones alone and is incomplete. Here the sample spans approximately 100,000 clones, over 75% being singletons. The TCR sequence derives from a human donor in a cohort sampled during active or convalescent COVID-19. The sample comprised peripheral blood. This chain joins TRBV11-2 and TRBJ2-5; perhaps TRBD1 as D (6 bases). As DNA, the CDR3 is TGTGCCAGCAGCTGGGGACACAACCAAGAGACCCAGTACTTC. Translation gives CASSWGHNQETQYF.